A selection of T cell receptor beta chains follows, all from one sample in a study of T cell responses to AZD1222 COVID-19 vaccine. Profiling relied on immunoSEQ multiplex PCR, and the TCRdb table lists in-frame clones only, not all of them. The sample holds under 130,000 clones, 85% to 90% seen once. Sequenced material: peripheral blood, taken on day 0 of AZD1222 vaccination. These receptors all come from an adult in good health. Each CDR3 is given with its conserved first and last residue. D genes are given only for firm matches. Clone size is not always given. Where it is, it says once, few, many or a class for expanded clones.

abundance | j_gene | v_gene | d_gene | CDR3aa | CDR3nt
NA | TRBJ1-6 | TRBV7-9 | TRBD1 | CASSRTGDSPLHF | TGTGCCAGCAGCCGGACAGGGGATTCACCCCTCCACTTT
NA | TRBJ2-5 | TRBV7-9 | NA | CASSLKTVIETQYF | TGTGCCAGCAGCTTAAAGACAGTAATAGAGACCCAGTACTTC
NA | TRBJ1-4 | TRBV15 | NA | CATSRGMANEKLFF | TGTGCCACCAGCAGAGGAATGGCTAATGAAAAACTGTTTTTT
NA | TRBJ1-1 | TRBV19 | NA | CASSTAEGAEAFF | TGTGCCAGTAGCACCGCGGAGGGCGCTGAAGCTTTCTTT
NA | TRBJ2-1 | TRBV7-3 | TRBD2 | CASSHLAGSLEQFF | TGTGCCAGCAGCCATCTAGCGGGGTCGCTTGAGCAGTTCTTC
NA | TRBJ2-2 | TRBV7-9 | NA | CASSLDGRSTGELFF | TGTGCCAGCAGCTTAGACGGCAGGAGCACCGGGGAGCTGTTTTTT
NA | TRBJ1-1 | TRBV7-9 | NA | CASSLGRVYLNTEAFF | TGTGCCAGCAGCTTAGGTAGGGTCTACCTGAACACTGAAGCTTTCTTT
NA | TRBJ2-7 | TRBV1 | NA | CTSRPTRRMLEQYF | TGCACCAGCAGGCCCACGCGGAGAATGCTCGAGCAGTACTTC
once | TRBJ2-2 | TRBV10-2 | TRBD1 | CASSTGTDTGELFF | TGCGCCAGCAGCACCGGGACAGACACCGGGGAGCTGTTTTTT
NA | TRBJ1-2 | TRBV12-3/TRBV12-4 | NA | CASSSAYGYTF | TGTGCCAGCAGTTCGGCGTATGGCTACACCTTC
NA | TRBJ1-1 | TRBV29-1 | NA | CSVGGRGGTEAFF | TGCAGCGTTGGGGGCAGGGGTGGCACTGAAGCTTTCTTT
medium-sized | TRBJ2-7 | TRBV20-1 | NA | CSAGIGEQYF | TGCAGTGCAGGGATTGGGGAGCAGTACTTC
once | TRBJ2-7 | TRBV18 | NA | CASSQKPPYEQYF | TGTGCCAGCTCACAAAAACCTCCCTACGAGCAGTACTTC
NA | TRBJ2-3 | TRBV4-2 | TRBD2 | CASSQEASGMDTQYF | TGTGCCAGCAGCCAAGAGGCTAGCGGGATGGATACGCAGTATTTT
NA | TRBJ2-1 | TRBV15 | TRBD2 | CATSRGSAGVENEQFF | TGTGCCACCAGCAGAGGGTCGGCGGGAGTCGAAAATGAGCAGTTCTTC
NA | TRBJ1-6 | TRBV19 | NA | CASSPVGNSPLHF | TGTGCCAGTAGTCCGGTCGGTAATTCACCCCTCCACTTT
NA | TRBJ2-2 | TRBV21-1 | NA | CASSKPQNTGELFF | TGTGCCAGCAGCAAACCCCAAAACACCGGGGAGCTGTTTTTT
NA | TRBJ1-1 | TRBV5-8 | TRBD1 | CASSRDSYTEAFF | TGTGCCAGCAGCCGGGACAGTTACACTGAAGCTTTCTTT
NA | TRBJ2-7 | TRBV6-2/TRBV6-3 | NA | CASSYGIGSYEQYF | TGTGCCAGCAGTTACGGGATCGGGTCCTACGAGCAGTACTTC
NA | TRBJ2-5 | TRBV13 | NA | CASSARSGHRTQETQYF | TGTGCCAGCAGCGCAAGATCGGGACACCGAACCCAAGAGACCCAGTACTTC
NA | TRBJ1-3 | TRBV5-1 | TRBD1 | CASSRDSSGNTIYF | TGCGCCAGCAGCCGGGACAGCTCTGGAAACACCATATATTTT
NA | TRBJ2-7 | TRBV6-6 | NA | CASSYIEGSYEQYF | TGTGCCAGCAGTTATATCGAGGGATCCTACGAGCAGTACTTC
NA | TRBJ2-5 | TRBV7-9 | NA | CASSTDSQGQYF | TGTGCCAGCAGCACCGACAGTCAGGGCCAGTACTTC
NA | TRBJ2-2 | TRBV21-1 | NA | CALQRSNTGELFF | TGTGCCCTCCAACGGAGTAACACCGGGGAGCTGTTTTTT
NA | TRBJ1-1 | TRBV2 | TRBD1 | CATARGRPTEAFF | TGTGCTACTGCGAGGGGGCGTCCGACTGAAGCTTTCTTT
NA | TRBJ1-3 | TRBV4-1 | TRBD1 | CASSHGGQGRNTIYF | TGCGCCAGCAGCCACGGGGGACAGGGTAGAAACACCATATATTTT
NA | TRBJ2-5 | TRBV5-1 | TRBD2 | CASSATGTRGETQYF | TGCGCCAGCAGCGCAACCGGGACTAGGGGAGAGACCCAGTACTTC
NA | TRBJ2-1 | TRBV2 | NA | CASSVAWGGRNNEQFF | TGTGCCAGCAGTGTGGCGTGGGGCGGCCGCAACAATGAGCAGTTCTTC
NA | TRBJ2-1 | TRBV5-1 | NA | CASSLGIGGPNEQFF | TGCGCCAGCAGCTTGGGGATAGGGGGGCCTAATGAGCAGTTCTTC
NA | TRBJ2-3 | TRBV5-1 | TRBD1 | CASSRGQGRTDTQYF | TGCGCCAGCAGCCGAGGACAGGGGCGGACAGATACGCAGTATTTT
NA | TRBJ1-1 | TRBV28 | NA | CASSFEERTTEAFF | TGTGCCAGCAGTTTCGAGGAACGAACAACTGAAGCTTTCTTT
NA | TRBJ1-3 | TRBV29-1 | NA | CSVAGMDSGNTIYF | TGCAGCGTCGCCGGTATGGACTCTGGAAACACCATATATTTT
NA | TRBJ1-5 | TRBV5-5 | TRBD1 | CASSGAPTGFNQPQHF | TGTGCCAGCAGCGGGGCTCCGACAGGGTTCAATCAGCCCCAGCATTTT
NA | TRBJ2-2 | TRBV5-1 | NA | CASSLAAIGELFF | TGCGCCAGCAGCTTGGCTGCAATCGGGGAGCTGTTTTTT
NA | TRBJ2-1 | TRBV7-2 | TRBD2 | CASSAGLAGARLLDEQFF | TGTGCCAGCAGCGCGGGACTAGCGGGAGCAAGGTTGTTAGATGAGCAGTTCTTC
NA | TRBJ1-2 | TRBV5-1 | NA | CASTSTGDYGYTF | TGCGCCAGCACTTCTACGGGAGACTATGGCTACACCTTC
NA | TRBJ2-5 | TRBV4-1 | TRBD2 | CASSPVEGLRLGHGQYF | TGCGCCAGCAGCCCTGTCGAGGGACTAAGGCTGGGTCATGGCCAGTACTTC
NA | TRBJ2-7 | TRBV6-1 | TRBD2 | CASSETVMRGWRELSYEQYF | TGTGCCAGCAGTGAAACTGTAATGCGGGGGTGGCGGGAACTCTCCTACGAGCAGTACTTC
NA | TRBJ2-7 | TRBV30 | NA | CAWSVTTLGDRTYEQYF | TGTGCCTGGAGTGTCACGACACTGGGGGACCGTACCTACGAGCAGTACTTC
once | TRBJ1-3 | TRBV3-1/TRBV3-2 | NA | CASSLRTSGNTIYF | TGTGCCAGCAGCCTAAGAACCTCTGGAAACACCATATATTTT
NA | TRBJ1-5 | TRBV19 | NA | CASSPGGGQPQHF | TGTGCCAGTAGTCCCGGGGGAGGTCAGCCCCAGCATTTT
NA | TRBJ1-2 | TRBV5-4 | TRBD1 | CASSPSWDRVGYGYTF | TGTGCCAGCAGCCCTTCCTGGGACAGGGTGGGCTATGGCTACACCTTC
once | TRBJ2-7 | TRBV5-5 | TRBD2 | CASSLAASGFSSYEQYF | TGTGCCAGCAGCTTGGCGGCTAGCGGGTTCAGCTCCTACGAGCAGTACTTC
NA | TRBJ2-1 | TRBV2 | NA | CASTESSYNEQFF | TGTGCCAGCACGGAGAGCTCCTACAATGAGCAGTTCTTC